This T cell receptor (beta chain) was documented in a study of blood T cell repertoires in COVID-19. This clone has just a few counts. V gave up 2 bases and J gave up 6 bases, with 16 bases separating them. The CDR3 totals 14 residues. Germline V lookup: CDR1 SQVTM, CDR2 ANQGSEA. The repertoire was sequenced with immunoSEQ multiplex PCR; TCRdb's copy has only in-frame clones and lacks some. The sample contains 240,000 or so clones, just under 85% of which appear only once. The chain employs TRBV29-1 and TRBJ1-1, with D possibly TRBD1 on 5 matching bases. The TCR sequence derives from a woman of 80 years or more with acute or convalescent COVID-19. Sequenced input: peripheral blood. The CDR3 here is CSVEWAGRYPEAFF. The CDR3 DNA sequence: TGCAGCGTTGAATGGGCAGGGAGGTATCCTGAAGCTTTCTTT. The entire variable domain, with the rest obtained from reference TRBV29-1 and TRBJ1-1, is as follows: SAVISQKPSRDICQRGTSLTIQCQVDSQVTMMFWYRQQPGQSLTLIATANQGSEATYESGFVIDKFPISRPNLTFSTLTVSNMSPEDSSIYLCSVEWAGRYPEAFFGQGTRLTVV.